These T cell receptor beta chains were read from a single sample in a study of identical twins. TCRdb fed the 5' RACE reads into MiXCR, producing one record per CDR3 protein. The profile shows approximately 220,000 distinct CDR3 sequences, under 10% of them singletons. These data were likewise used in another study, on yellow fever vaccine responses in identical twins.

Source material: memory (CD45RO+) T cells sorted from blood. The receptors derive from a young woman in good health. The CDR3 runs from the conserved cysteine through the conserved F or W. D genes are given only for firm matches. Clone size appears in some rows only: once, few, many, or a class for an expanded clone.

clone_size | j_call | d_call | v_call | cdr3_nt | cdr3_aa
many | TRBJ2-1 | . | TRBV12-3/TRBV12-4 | TGTGCCAGCAGTTCAGGGGACAATGAGCAGTTCTTC | CASSSGDNEQFF
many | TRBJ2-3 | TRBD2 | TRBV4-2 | TGTGCCAGCAGCCCCGGACTAGCGGGGGGGCCTGACACAGATACGCAGTATTTT | CASSPGLAGGPDTDTQYF
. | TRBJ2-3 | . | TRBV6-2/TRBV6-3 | TGTGCCAGCAGTTACTTGTCTACCCAGTCCTATACGCAGTATTTT | CASSYLSTQSYTQYF
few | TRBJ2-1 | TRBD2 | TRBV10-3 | TGTGCCATCATAAACCGAACACTTCTCGGGACTAGCGGGAGTGAGTCCTACAATGAGCAGTTCTTC | CAIINRTLLGTSGSESYNEQFF
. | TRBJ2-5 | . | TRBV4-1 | TGCGCCAGCAGCCAAGGACAGGTACAAGAGACCCAGTACTTC | CASSQGQVQETQYF
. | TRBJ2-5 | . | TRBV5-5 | TGTGCCAGCAGCATCTCGCCAGCGTTTGGGGTACAAGAGACCCAGTACTTC | CASSISPAFGVQETQYF
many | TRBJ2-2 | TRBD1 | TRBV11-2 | TGTGCCAGCAGCTTAGTGACGCAGGGGGCGAGCGGGGAGCTGTTTTTT | CASSLVTQGASGELFF
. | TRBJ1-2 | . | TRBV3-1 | TGTGCCAGCAGCCAACGGCCTTCGTCTCAGGCCCTCGACTATGGCTACACCTTC | CASSQRPSSQALDYGYTF
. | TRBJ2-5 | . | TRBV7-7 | TGTGCTAGCAGCTTAGCGTGGACCGAAGAGACCCAGTACTTC | CASSLAWTEETQYF
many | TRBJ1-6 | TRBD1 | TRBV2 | TGTGCCAGCAAACAGGACAGGCTCAATTCACCCCTCCACTTT | CASKQDRLNSPLHF
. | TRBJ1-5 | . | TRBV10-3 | TGTGCCATCAGTGACAAGGTACAGCTAAATCAGCCCCAGCATTTT | CAISDKVQLNQPQHF
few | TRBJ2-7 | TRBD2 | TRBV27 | TGTGCCAGCAGTTCCAAATCCCAACTAGCGGGGGATACCTACGAGCAGTACTTC | CASSSKSQLAGDTYEQYF
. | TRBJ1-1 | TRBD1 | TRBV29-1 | TGCAGCGTTGGGGACAGCCTGAACACTGAAGCTTTCTTT | CSVGDSLNTEAFF
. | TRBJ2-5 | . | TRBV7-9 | TGTGCCAGCAGCATCCGGTCCCGAAGAACACAAGAGACCCAGTACTTC | CASSIRSRRTQETQYF
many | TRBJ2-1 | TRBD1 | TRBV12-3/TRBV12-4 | TGTGCCAGCAGTCAGGGGGAGACTGAGCAGTTCTTC | CASSQGETEQFF
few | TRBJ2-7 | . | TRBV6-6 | TGTGCCAGCACAGGAACGCCTTACGAGCAGTACTTC | CASTGTPYEQYF
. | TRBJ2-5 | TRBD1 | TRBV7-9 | TGTGCCAGCAGCGAAGACAGGGGGGGATCAGAGACCCAGTACTTC | CASSEDRGGSETQYF